Following are 5 T cell receptor beta chains from one sample sequenced in a study of esophageal squamous cell carcinoma under preoperative chemotherapy. A single record per CDR3 protein comes from TCRdb applying MiXCR to the PCR reads. This sample carries around 14,000 distinct CDR3 sequences, roughly 60% of them seen once, and the ten largest clones take about half. Time point noted: before preoperative PTX-NDP chemotherapy. The sample was gathered from a patient given preoperative chemotherapy. These TCRs come from a human donor with esophageal squamous cell carcinoma. The donor label of this sample is uncertain.

On this clonotype: At one of its ends the junction is not consistent with the germline gene, which may arise from a read error. The chain has TRBV6-1 and TRBJ2-4, with D possibly being TRBD1 (6 bases). Germline V lookup: CDR1 MNHNS, CDR2 SASEGT. This CDR3 has 14 residues. In DNA form, the CDR3 reads TGTGGCAGCGCGGGCCTGTGGGACAAAAATACTCAGTACTTC. It encodes CGSAGLWDKNTQYF.

This clonotype was counted only a few times. The chain has TRBV6-1 and TRBJ2-3; TRBD1 agrees at 10 bases. The V gene end was trimmed by 5 bases and the J gene end by 2 bases; junction bases not matched to a gene: 13. From germline, CDR1 is MNHNS and CDR2 SASEGT. The CDR3 is 18 amino acids. The CDR3 sequence is CASSKHRQGAYSTDTQYF. The DNA for the CDR3 is TGTGCCAGCAGTAAACACCGACAGGGGGCCTATTCCACAGATACGCAGTATTTT.

On this clonotype: Germline and junction disagree at one end, which may indicate a read error. The chain uses TRBV7-2 and TRBJ2-6, with D perhaps TRBD1 (5 bases). CDR3 size: 15 residues. Germline V gives CDR1 SGHTA, CDR2 FQGNSA. CDR3 DNA sequence: TGTGCCAGCAGCCCTGATATTGGTGGGGCCAACGTCCTGAATTTC. This translates into CASSPDIGGANVLNF.

J is TRBJ2-3 and V is TRBV6-1; D may correspond to TRBD1 or TRBD2 (7 bases each). V lost 6 bases and J 1 base, leaving 14 bases between the germline ends. The CDR3 spans 15 residues. Germline V gene sequence: CDR1 MNHNS, CDR2 SASEGT. CDR3: CASRLTGRGTDTQYF. The CDR3 nucleotides read TGTGCCAGCAGATTGACAGGGAGGGGCACAGATACGCAGTATTTT.

As to this clonotype: One junction end disagrees with the germline gene, perhaps due to a read error. The CDR3 loop is CASSSSYYNEQFF. CDR3 DNA sequence: TGTGCCAGCAGTTCTAGCTACTACAATGAGCAGTTTTTC. The J gene is TRBJ2-2, the V gene TRBV6-4, with TRBD2 as a possible D gene (5 bases). CDR3 length: 13 residues. Germline-derived CDR1 and CDR2 are MRHNA and SNTAGT.